This note documents a single T cell receptor beta chain sequence. Original analysis: The assay estimated nucleated cells by amplifying reference gene primers. Sequencing used immunoSEQ multiplex PCR; TCRdb keeps in-frame clones, though not all of them. The V and J calls and clone size come from that table; D and trimming were worked out from the DNA. The data show roughly 260,000 clones, more than 85% seen once. V was pared by 4 bases and J by 8 bases, with 17 bases between. CDR1 and CDR2 (germline): MNHEY, SVGAGI. The CDR3 is 14 amino acids. This sample is part of a study of blood T cell repertoires in COVID-19.

The chain couples TRBV6-5 to TRBJ1-2; D is unresolved. This clonotype originated in a young adult with COVID-19, enrolled during active disease. The sequenced material came from peripheral blood. CDR3 loop: CASSSRRTERGYTF. CDR3 bases: TGTGCCAGCAGTTCGCGCCGAACAGAGCGGGGCTACACCTTC.